The 18 T cell receptor beta chains in this list originate from one sample, sequenced in a study of PD-1 blockade in classical Hodgkin lymphoma. The time point is: cycle 4 day 1 (C4D1), after 5 to 7 weeks of nivolumab. Relapses following autologous stem cell transplantation were seen in all patients, with brentuximab vedotin exposure varying. TCRdb's table, derived via immunoSEQ multiplex PCR, lists solely in-frame clones and lacks some. The repertoire has just under 65,000 clones, about 92% of them found once; the top ten carry 8%. Sequenced here: peripheral blood mononuclear cells (PBMCs), sampled before the fourth cycle of nivolumab. The receptors derive from a human donor with classical Hodgkin lymphoma.

This rearrangement joins TRBV11-2 to TRBJ1-3; the D gene is possibly TRBD1 (5 bases). Trimming removed 1 base from V and 0 bases from J, with 7 bases in between. The CDR3 extends over 15 amino acids. Germline assignment: CDR1 SGHAT and CDR2 FQNNGV. The CDR3, as DNA: TGTGCCAGCAGCTTAGGACAGAGCTCTGGAAACACCATATATTTT. Its translation: CASSLGQSSGNTIYF.

V gene TRBV5-6 combines with J gene TRBJ1-1; perhaps TRBD1 as D (5 bases). From germline, CDR1 is SGHDT and CDR2 YYEEEE. This CDR3 is 16 amino acids long. The ends were cut back, 4 bases at V and 0 bases at J, with 16 bases in the middle. The CDR3 DNA follows: TGTGCCAGCAGCACGGGACTGGGACTCATGAACACTGAAGCTTTCTTT. This sequence encodes CASSTGLGLMNTEAFF.

V usage is TRBV18 and J usage is TRBJ2-2; D call uncertain. V lost 1 base and J 6 bases, leaving 3 bases between the germline ends. CDR1 and CDR2 from the germline V gene are KGHSH and LQKENI. This CDR3 contains 12 residues. In DNA, the CDR3 is TGTGCCAGCTCACCACGGGCCGGGGAGCTGTTTTTT. Protein product: CASSPRAGELFF.

The chain carries TRBV5-5 and TRBJ1-5; D may be TRBD1 (5 bases). This CDR3 spans 14 amino acids. Trimming took off 0 bases at V and 3 bases at J, with 7 bases between the two ends. In germline, CDR1 is SGHKS, CDR2 YYEKEE (reference sequence). The CDR3: CASSLGQPNQPQHF. CDR3 sequence (DNA): TGTGCCAGCAGCTTGGGACAGCCCAATCAGCCCCAGCATTTT.

V is TRBV18 and J is TRBJ2-2, with 12 positions matching TRBD2. V gave up 1 base and J gave up 0 bases; unmatched junction bases: 3. The germline V gene has CDR1 KGHSH and CDR2 LQKENI. The CDR3 consists of 18 residues. The DNA for the CDR3 is TGTGCCAGCTCACCACTAGGACTAGCGGGGCCGAACACCGGGGAGCTGTTTTTT. Its protein product is CASSPLGLAGPNTGELFF.

V and J are TRBV27 and TRBJ2-7, with 9 bases lining up with TRBD2. CDR3 length equals 15 residues. Germline CDR1 is MNHEY and CDR2 is SMNVEV (reference sequence). V trimming: 3 bases; J trimming: 3 bases; junction bases outside the gene matches: 6. The CDR3 coding sequence is TGTGCCAGCAGTTTGTTGGCGACTAGCGGCTACGAGCAGTACTTC. It yields the protein CASSLLATSGYEQYF.

A single count supports this clone. The J gene is TRBJ2-5, the V gene TRBV10-3, with 9 bases identical to TRBD2. Germline CDR1 and CDR2: ENHRY and SYGVKD. J was trimmed by 3 bases and V by 6 bases; bases with no gene match: 23. The CDR3 consists of 20 residues. Here the CDR3 reads CAISPVSRVERGAREETQYF. The CDR3 DNA is TGTGCCATCAGCCCCGTGAGTCGAGTAGAGCGGGGGGCCCGGGAAGAGACCCAGTACTTC.

A single count supports this clone. The chain couples TRBV4-1 to TRBJ2-1; TRBD1 might be the D (6 bases). The ends were cut back, 3 bases at V and 6 bases at J, with 9 bases in the middle. The CDR3 has 13 amino acids. The germline gives CDR1 MGHRA, CDR2 YSYEKL. CDR3 region: CASSHGRGNEQFF. CDR3 bases: TGCGCCAGCAGCCACGGCAGGGGCAATGAGCAGTTCTTC.

This chain links TRBV28 with TRBJ2-3; 10 positions agree with TRBD1. Trimming took 6 bases from V and 8 from J; bases not matched to a gene: 14. The CDR3 runs 16 residues. Germline values: CDR1 MDHEN, CDR2 SYDVKM. The CDR3, as DNA: TGTGCCAGCAGGCTGCCCGGGACAGGGGACCTGGGTACGCAGTATTTT. Translating gives CASRLPGTGDLGTQYF.

The chain is built from TRBV11-2 and TRBJ2-1, with D uncertain. The CDR3 is made up of 14 amino acids. Germline CDR1 is SGHAT and CDR2 is FQNNGV. Trimming pared 0 bases from V and 7 bases from J, leaving 10 bases between. CDR3 coding DNA: TGTGCCAGCAGCTTAGACCCGTGGAATAATGAGCAGTTCTTC. Translating it yields CASSLDPWNNEQFF.

CDR3 residues: CASSLVAGHTYEQYF. In nucleotides, the CDR3 is TGTGCCAGCAGCTTAGTGGCAGGCCATACCTACGAGCAGTACTTC. The rearrangement links TRBV7-9 to TRBJ2-7; D is ambiguous. V lost 1 base and J lost 2, with 12 bases in between. This CDR3 is 15 amino acids long. Germline values: CDR1 SEHNR, CDR2 FQNEAQ (reference sequence). Drawing the rest from reference TRBV7-9 and TRBJ2-7, the complete variable domain is DTGVSQNPRHKITKRGQNVTFRCDPISEHNRLYWYRQTLGQGPEFLTYFQNEAQLEKSRLLSDRFSAERPKGSFSTLEIQRTEQGDSAMYLCASSLVAGHTYEQYFGPGTRLTVT.

The chain recombines TRBV10-2 with TRBJ2-4; D unclear. Trimming cost V 2 bases and J 8 bases, with 4 bases left between them. The CDR3 loop spans 11 amino acids. Germline lookup yields CDR1 WSHSY and CDR2 SAAADI. CDR3 loop: CASSEMHIQYF. In DNA, the CDR3 is TGCGCCAGCAGTGAGATGCACATTCAGTACTTC.

This clone was seen only once. The V and J genes are TRBV6-5 and TRBJ2-4, with TRBD1 matching 7 bases. This CDR3 has 13 amino acids. V shed 2 bases, J shed 5 bases, and the junction held 0 bases outside the gene matches. CDR1 is MNHEY, CDR2 SVGAGI, per germline. The CDR3 sequence: CASSYDRENIQYF. The CDR3 nucleotides read TGTGCCAGCAGTTACGACAGGGAAAACATTCAGTACTTC.

This rearrangement joins TRBV6-6 to TRBJ1-1, with D tentatively TRBD1 (5 bases). The V gene's germline CDR1 is MNHNY and CDR2 SVGAGI (reference sequence). There are 13 residues in the CDR3. Deletions cut 4 bases from V and 1 base from J, with 7 bases between. DNA of the CDR3: TGTGCCAGCAGTTCCAGGGCGAACACTGAAGCTTTCTTT. This sequence encodes CASSSRANTEAFF.

CDR3: CASTMAGTYNEQFF. CDR3 DNA: TGTGCCAGCACCATGGCGGGGACCTACAATGAGCAGTTCTTC. V is TRBV5-6 and J is TRBJ2-1; D may be TRBD2 (6 bases). Germline V lookup: CDR1 SGHDT, CDR2 YYEEEE. The CDR3 loop spans 14 amino acids. Trimming left V 6 bases short and J 2 bases short, with 12 bases between.

The chain has TRBV27 and TRBJ2-7, with 11 positions matching TRBD2. Germline CDR1 MNHEY, CDR2 SMNVEV (reference sequence). The junction had 9 bases not matched to a gene; V was cut back by 5 bases and J by 0 bases. The CDR3 length is 17 residues. This CDR3 is CASSPGTSGLSSYEQYF. Written as DNA, the CDR3 is TGTGCCAGCAGTCCCGGGACTAGCGGCCTAAGCTCCTACGAGCAGTACTTC.

CDR3 region: CATSRSDPKNQPQHF. CDR3 nucleotides: TGTGCCACCAGCAGATCCGACCCTAAAAATCAGCCCCAGCATTTT. The chain recombines TRBV15 with TRBJ1-5; no definite D call. V lost 2 bases and J lost 4, with 12 bases in between. The length of the CDR3 is 15 residues. Germline loops: CDR1 LNHNV, CDR2 YYDKDF (reference sequence). The whole variable domain, remainder taken from reference TRBV15 and TRBJ1-5, is DAMVIQNPRYQVTQFGKPVTLSCSQTLNHNVMYWYQQKSSQAPKLLFHYYDKDFNNEADTPDNFQSRRPNTSFCFLDIRSPGLGDTAMYLCATSRSDPKNQPQHFGDGTRLSIL.

This clone was counted a single time. The chain carries TRBV5-6 and TRBJ2-7, with 10 nucleotides matching TRBD2. Germline V gives CDR1 SGHDT, CDR2 YYEEEE. This CDR3 is 16 amino acids long. V was clipped by 1 base and J by 0 bases; unmatched bases: 4. The CDR3 sequence is CASSLWASGSSYEQYF. CDR3 bases: TGTGCCAGCAGCTTGTGGGCTAGCGGGAGCTCCTACGAGCAGTACTTC.